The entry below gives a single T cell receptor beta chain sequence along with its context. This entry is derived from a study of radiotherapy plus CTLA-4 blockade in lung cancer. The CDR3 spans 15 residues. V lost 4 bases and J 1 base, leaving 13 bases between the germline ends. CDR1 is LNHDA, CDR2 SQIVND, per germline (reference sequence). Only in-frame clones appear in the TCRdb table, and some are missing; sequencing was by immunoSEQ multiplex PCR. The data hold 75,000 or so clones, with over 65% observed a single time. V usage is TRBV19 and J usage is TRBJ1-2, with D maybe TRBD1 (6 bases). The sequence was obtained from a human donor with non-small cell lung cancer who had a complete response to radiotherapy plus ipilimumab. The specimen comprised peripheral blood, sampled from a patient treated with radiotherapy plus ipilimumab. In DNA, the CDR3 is TGTGCCAGTAGTACCCGTAGAGGGGGTAACTATGGCTACACCTTC. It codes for CASSTRRGGNYGYTF.